This T cell receptor beta chain was obtained from a study of blood T cell repertoires in COVID-19. Germline loops: CDR1 MDHEN, CDR2 SYDVKM. The CDR3 has 15 amino acids. Unmatched junction bases numbered 3, after V lost 2 bases and J lost 7 bases. Original data processing: Nucleated cell counts were estimated from reference gene primer amplification. The protocol was immunoSEQ multiplex PCR, while the TCRdb copy is restricted to in-frame clones and leaves out a portion. V and J calls and clone size are as listed in that table; D and trimming were resolved from the DNA. The table shows about 100,000 clones, with 79% occurring only once.

This TCR came from a human donor in a cohort sampled during active COVID-19. The sample consisted of peripheral blood. The chain recombines TRBV28 with TRBJ1-4; TRBD1 agrees at 11 bases. CDR3 nucleotides: TGTGCCAGCAGTTTAGTCGGGACAGGGGGTGAAAAACTGTTTTTT. This translates into CASSLVGTGGEKLFF.